What follows are 8 T cell receptor beta chains derived from one specimen sequenced in a study of human versus mouse CDR3 diversity and MHC coevolution (dated by TCRdb to the late 2010s). Library creation used the immunoSEQ multiplex PCR assay. This immuneACCESS table, as held by TCRdb, lists in-frame sequences with V and J called but not all clones. Of the missing ones, under half trace to an unresolved V gene in checked studies; the others have no known cause. Present in this sample are about 73,000 clones, about nine tenths of which were seen just once. Over 0.12% of the sample lies in the top ten. The sample was naive CD4+ T cells from blood. This specimen's cell subset or site label, interpreted: CD45RO-negative CD62L-positive naive CD4 T cells. The origin of the receptors is a person aged 25 to 69 in good health.

V and J are TRBV5-1 and TRBJ2-1; 10 nucleotides align to TRBD2. The V segment lost 0 bases and the J segment 0 bases; nucleotides outside the gene matches: 0. The CDR3 length is 16 residues. Looked up from germline, CDR1 is SGHRS and CDR2 is YFSETQ. In nucleotides, the CDR3 is TGCGCCAGCAGCTTGGCTAGCGGGAGCTCCTACAATGAGCAGTTCTTC. This codes for CASSLASGSSYNEQFF.

The rearrangement uses TRBV20-1 and TRBJ1-1; D perhaps matches TRBD1 (5 bases). This CDR3 is 11 amino acids long. Trimming removed 4 bases at V and 7 bases at J, with 10 bases between. Germline V gene sequence: CDR1 DFQATT, CDR2 SNEGSKA (reference sequence). The CDR3 nucleotides read TGCAGTGCTACAAGACAGAATGAAGCTTTCTTT. Its protein is CSATRQNEAFF.

V usage is TRBV10-2 and J usage is TRBJ1-2; 7 nucleotides align to TRBD1. Germline CDR1 WSHSY, CDR2 SAAADI. This CDR3 contains 16 residues. The ends lost 2 bases at V and 2 bases at J; junction bases unmatched: 8. CDR3 sequence reads: CASSETLWTGNYGYTF. CDR3 sequence (DNA): TGCGCCAGCAGTGAGACCCTTTGGACAGGAAACTATGGCTACACCTTC.

J is TRBJ2-1 and V is TRBV18; 8 nucleotides match TRBD2. CDR1 is KGHSH, CDR2 LQKENI, per germline. The J segment lost 4 bases and the V segment lost 3 bases, leaving 11 bases of the junction unmatched. The CDR3 totals 17 residues. CDR3 amino acids: CASSPGSGGLIYNEQFF. In DNA form, the CDR3 reads TGTGCCAGCTCACCGGGGAGCGGGGGCCTAATTTACAATGAGCAGTTCTTC.

The chain uses TRBV7-8 and TRBJ2-7; D is perhaps TRBD1 (6 bases). The CDR3 is made up of 14 amino acids. Germline values: CDR1 SGHVS, CDR2 FQNEAQ. The V end lost 2 bases, the J end lost 1 base, and 9 bases lay between the germline ends. DNA for the CDR3: TGTGCCAGCAGCTTACGACAGGCTTCCTACGAGCAGTACTTC. Translated: CASSLRQASYEQYF.

DNA of the CDR3: TGCGCCAGCAGCTTGGAAGGTCTAGCGGGAGTTGAGCAGTTCTTC. It is translated as CASSLEGLAGVEQFF. This rearrangement joins TRBV5-1 to TRBJ2-1; 10 nucleotides align to TRBD2. J gave up 9 bases and V 0 bases, and 6 bases lay outside the gene matches. CDR1 SGHRS and CDR2 YFSETQ come from the germline V gene. CDR3 length equals 15 residues.

The V and J genes are TRBV9 and TRBJ2-2; 10 nucleotides align to TRBD1. Germline CDR1 reads SGDLS; CDR2 reads YYNGEE. CDR3 length equals 16 residues. The junction had 11 bases not matched to a gene; V was cut back by 6 bases and J by 6 bases. CDR3 nucleotides: TGTGCCAGCAACTTAGGGGGGACAGGGGTCCCCGGGGAGCTGTTTTTT. It yields the protein CASNLGGTGVPGELFF.

The rearrangement links TRBV5-1 to TRBJ2-3; possible D gene TRBD2, 6 bases. Trimming took off 4 bases at V and 2 bases at J, with 14 bases between the two ends. From germline, CDR1 is SGHRS and CDR2 YFSETQ. This CDR3 contains 15 residues. CDR3 residues: CASSLEGRITDTQYF. CDR3 nucleotides: TGCGCCAGCAGCCTGGAGGGGAGGATCACAGATACGCAGTATTTT.